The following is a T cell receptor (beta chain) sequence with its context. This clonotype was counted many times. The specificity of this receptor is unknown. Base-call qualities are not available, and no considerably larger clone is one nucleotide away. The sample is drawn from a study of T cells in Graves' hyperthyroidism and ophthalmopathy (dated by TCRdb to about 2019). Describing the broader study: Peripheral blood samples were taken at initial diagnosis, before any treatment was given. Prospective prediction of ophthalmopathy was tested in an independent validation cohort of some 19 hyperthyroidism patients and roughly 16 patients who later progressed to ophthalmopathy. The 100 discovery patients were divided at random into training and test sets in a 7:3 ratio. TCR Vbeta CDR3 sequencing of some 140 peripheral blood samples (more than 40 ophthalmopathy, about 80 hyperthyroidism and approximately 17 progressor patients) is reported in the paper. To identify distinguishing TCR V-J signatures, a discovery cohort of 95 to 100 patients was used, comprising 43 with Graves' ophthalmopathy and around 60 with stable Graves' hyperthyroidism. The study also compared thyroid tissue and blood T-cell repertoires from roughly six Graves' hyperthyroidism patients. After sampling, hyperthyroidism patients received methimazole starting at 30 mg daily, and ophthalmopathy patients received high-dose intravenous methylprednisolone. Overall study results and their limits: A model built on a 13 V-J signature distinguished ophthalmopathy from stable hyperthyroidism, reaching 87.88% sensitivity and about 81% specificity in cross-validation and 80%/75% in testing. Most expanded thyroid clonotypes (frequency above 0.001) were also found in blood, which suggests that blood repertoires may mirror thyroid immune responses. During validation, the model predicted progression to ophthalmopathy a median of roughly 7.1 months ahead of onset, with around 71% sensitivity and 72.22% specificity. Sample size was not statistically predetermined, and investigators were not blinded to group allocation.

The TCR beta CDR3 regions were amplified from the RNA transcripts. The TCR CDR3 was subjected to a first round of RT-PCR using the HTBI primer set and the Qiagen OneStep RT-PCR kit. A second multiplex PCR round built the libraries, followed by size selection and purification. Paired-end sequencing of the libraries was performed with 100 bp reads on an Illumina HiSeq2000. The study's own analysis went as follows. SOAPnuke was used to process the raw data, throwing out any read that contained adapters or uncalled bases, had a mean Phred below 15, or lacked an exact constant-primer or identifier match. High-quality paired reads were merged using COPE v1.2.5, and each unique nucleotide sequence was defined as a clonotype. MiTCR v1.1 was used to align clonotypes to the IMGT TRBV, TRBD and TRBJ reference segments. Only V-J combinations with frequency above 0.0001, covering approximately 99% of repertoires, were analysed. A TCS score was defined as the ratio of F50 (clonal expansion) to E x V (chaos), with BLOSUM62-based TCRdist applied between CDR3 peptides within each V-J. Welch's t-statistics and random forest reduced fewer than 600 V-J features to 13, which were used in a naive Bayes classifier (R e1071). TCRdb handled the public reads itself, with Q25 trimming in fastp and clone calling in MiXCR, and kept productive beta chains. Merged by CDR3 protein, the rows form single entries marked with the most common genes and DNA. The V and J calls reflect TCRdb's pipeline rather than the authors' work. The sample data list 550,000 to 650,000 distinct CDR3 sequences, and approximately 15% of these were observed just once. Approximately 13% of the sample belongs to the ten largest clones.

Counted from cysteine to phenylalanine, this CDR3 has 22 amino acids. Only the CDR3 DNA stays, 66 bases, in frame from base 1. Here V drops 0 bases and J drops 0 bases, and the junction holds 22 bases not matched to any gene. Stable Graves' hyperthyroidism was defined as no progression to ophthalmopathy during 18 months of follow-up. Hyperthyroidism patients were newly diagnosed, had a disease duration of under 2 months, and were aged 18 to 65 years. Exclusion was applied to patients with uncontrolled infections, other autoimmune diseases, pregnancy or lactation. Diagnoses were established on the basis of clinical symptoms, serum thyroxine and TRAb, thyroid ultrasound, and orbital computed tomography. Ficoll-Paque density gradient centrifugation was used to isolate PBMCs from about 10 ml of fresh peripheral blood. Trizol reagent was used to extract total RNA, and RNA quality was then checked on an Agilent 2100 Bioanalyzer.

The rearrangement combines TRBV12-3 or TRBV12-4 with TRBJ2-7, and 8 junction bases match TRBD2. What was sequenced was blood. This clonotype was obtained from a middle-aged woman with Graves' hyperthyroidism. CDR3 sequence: CASSLAVFRLAGDSMISYEQYF. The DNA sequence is TGTGCCAGCAGTTTAGCGGTATTCCGGCTAGCGGGCGACTCTATGATCTCCTACGAGCAGTACTTC.